This TCR beta chain was identified during a study of cytomegalovirus exposure and HLA in healthy donors. PCR amplification relied on 60 Vbeta primers (plus 13 Jbeta primers). The protocol was immunoSEQ multiplex PCR, while the TCRdb copy is restricted to in-frame clones and leaves out a portion. The table records 150,000 to 250,000 clones, about four fifths of them present only once. The CDR3 extends over 15 amino acids. V gave up 3 bases and J gave up 5 bases, with 13 bases separating them. The germline gives CDR1 MGHDK, CDR2 SYGVNS. The chain has TRBV25-1 and TRBJ2-2; perhaps TRBD2 as D (5 bases). Sequencing was performed on PBMCs. This receptor was obtained from a boy aged 2 to 10 in good health and CMV-seronegative. The CDR3 is CASSDTGVKTGELFF. In DNA form, the CDR3 reads TGTGCCAGCAGTGATACCGGGGTTAAAACCGGGGAGCTGTTTTTT. Full variable domain (remainder filled in from reference TRBV25-1 and TRBJ2-2): EADIYQTPRYLVIGTGKKITLECSQTMGHDKMYWYQQDPGMELHLIHYSYGVNSTEKGDLSSESTVSRIRTEHFPLTLESARPSHTSQYLCASSDTGVKTGELFFGEGSRLTVL.